The clone carrying this T cell receptor (beta chain) was detected once. This entry is derived from a study of blood T cell repertoires in COVID-19. Study in general: Spain, Italy and the United States supplied samples that represented acute and convalescent COVID-19. T cells, B-cell-depleted T cells, or PBMCs provided the cDNA or gDNA that served as material.

Measured with immunoSEQ multiplex PCR; TCRdb has only the in-frame clones, and not every one. The table lists around 270,000 clones, roughly 89% of them singletons. CDR3 length equals 15 residues. V was shortened by 1 base and J by 0 bases, with 7 bases between the two germline ends. Germline-derived CDR1 and CDR2 are SGHVS and FQNEAQ. Sequenced input: peripheral blood. The origin of this receptor is a woman aged 35 to 49 who had recovered from COVID-19. The chain joins TRBV7-8 to TRBJ1-5; D uncertain. The CDR3 bases are TGTGCCAGCAGCTTAGGGCAATATAGCAATCAGCCCCAGCATTTT. This encodes CASSLGQYSNQPQHF. Drawing the rest from reference TRBV7-8 and TRBJ1-5, the complete variable domain is GAGVSQSPRYKVAKRGQDVALRCDPISGHVSLFWYQQALGQGPEFLTYFQNEAQLDKSGLPSDRFFAERPEGSVSTLKIQRTQQEDSAVYLCASSLGQYSNQPQHFGDGTRLSIL.